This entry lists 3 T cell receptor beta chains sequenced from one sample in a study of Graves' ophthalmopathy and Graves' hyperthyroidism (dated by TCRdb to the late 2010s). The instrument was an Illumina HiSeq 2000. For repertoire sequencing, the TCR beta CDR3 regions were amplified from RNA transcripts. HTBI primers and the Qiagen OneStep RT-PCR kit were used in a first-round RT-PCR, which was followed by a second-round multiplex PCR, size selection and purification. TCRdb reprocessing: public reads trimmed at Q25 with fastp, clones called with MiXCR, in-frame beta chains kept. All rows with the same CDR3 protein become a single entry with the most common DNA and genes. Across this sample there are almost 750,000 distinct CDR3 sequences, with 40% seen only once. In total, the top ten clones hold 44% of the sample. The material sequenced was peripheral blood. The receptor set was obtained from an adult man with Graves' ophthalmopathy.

The CDR3 region is CSVQVDRSYGYTF. CDR3 bases: TGCAGCGTTCAGGTGGACAGGAGCTATGGCTACACCTTC. The J gene is TRBJ1-2, the V gene TRBV29-1, with TRBD1 identical over 7 bases. CDR3 length equals 13 residues. Germline V gene data show CDR1 as SQVTM and CDR2 as ANQGSEA. The trim removed 5 bases at V and 4 bases at J, leaving 7 bases unmatched.

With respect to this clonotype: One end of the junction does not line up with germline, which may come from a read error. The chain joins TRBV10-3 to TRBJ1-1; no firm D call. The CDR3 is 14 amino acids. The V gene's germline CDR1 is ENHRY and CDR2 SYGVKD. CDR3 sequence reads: CASSYSRRNTEAFF. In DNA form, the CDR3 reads TGTGCCAGCAGTTACTCAAGGAGGAACACTGAAGCTTTCTTT.

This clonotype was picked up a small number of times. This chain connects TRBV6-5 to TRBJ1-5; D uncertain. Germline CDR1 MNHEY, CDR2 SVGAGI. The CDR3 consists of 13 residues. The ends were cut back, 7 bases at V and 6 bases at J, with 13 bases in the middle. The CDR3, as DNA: TGTGCCAGCACTCGAGGGCGATTTCAGCCCCAGCATTTT. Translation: CASTRGRFQPQHF.